Described below is a single TCR beta chain sequence and its context. Antigen: not known. This CDR3 is 15 amino acids long. Germline V gene sequence: CDR1 SEHNR, CDR2 FQNEAQ (reference sequence). V was trimmed by 1 base and J by 1 base, leaving 10 bases between them. This sample was included in a study of cytomegalovirus exposure and HLA in healthy donors. Findings and caveats of the study: As a later analysis showed, a missense DCLRE1C variant was linked to trimming of TCR beta V- and J-genes. Sequencing artifact likely explains a cluster of highly shared sequence variants. Within a later analysis, the majority of CMV-associated TCR beta chains appeared HLA-restricted. Earlier findings revealed that most TCR beta V segments proved productive either about 87% or about 30% of the time.

Researchers ran the PCR with 60 Vbeta and 13 Jbeta primers. Data came from immunoSEQ multiplex PCR; TCRdb stores just in-frame clones and leaves some out. The table has around 200,000 clones, approximately 79% seen once. The specimen was PBMCs. The genes are TRBV7-9 and TRBJ1-1; D gene uncertain. The receptor's source is a girl aged 2 to 10 in good health and CMV-seronegative. In nucleotides, the CDR3 is TGTGCCAGCAGCTTAGTCGGGTTAAAGAACACTGAAGCTTTCTTT. Its translation: CASSLVGLKNTEAFF.